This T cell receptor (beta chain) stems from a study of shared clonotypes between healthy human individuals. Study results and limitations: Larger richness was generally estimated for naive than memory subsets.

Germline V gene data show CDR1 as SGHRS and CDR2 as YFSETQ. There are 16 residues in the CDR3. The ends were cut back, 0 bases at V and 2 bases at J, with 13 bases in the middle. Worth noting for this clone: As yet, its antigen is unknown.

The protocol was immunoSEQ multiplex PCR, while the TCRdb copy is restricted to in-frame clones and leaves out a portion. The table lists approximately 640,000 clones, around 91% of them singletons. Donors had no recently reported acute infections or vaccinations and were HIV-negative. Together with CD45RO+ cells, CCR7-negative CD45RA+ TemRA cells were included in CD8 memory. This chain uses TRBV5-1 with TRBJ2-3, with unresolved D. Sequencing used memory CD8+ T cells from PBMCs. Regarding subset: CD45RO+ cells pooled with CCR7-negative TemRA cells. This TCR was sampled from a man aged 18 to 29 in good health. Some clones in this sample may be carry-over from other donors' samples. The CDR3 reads CASSLGPHGSTDTQYF. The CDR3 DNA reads TGCGCCAGCAGCTTGGGCCCCCACGGGTCCACAGATACGCAGTATTTT.